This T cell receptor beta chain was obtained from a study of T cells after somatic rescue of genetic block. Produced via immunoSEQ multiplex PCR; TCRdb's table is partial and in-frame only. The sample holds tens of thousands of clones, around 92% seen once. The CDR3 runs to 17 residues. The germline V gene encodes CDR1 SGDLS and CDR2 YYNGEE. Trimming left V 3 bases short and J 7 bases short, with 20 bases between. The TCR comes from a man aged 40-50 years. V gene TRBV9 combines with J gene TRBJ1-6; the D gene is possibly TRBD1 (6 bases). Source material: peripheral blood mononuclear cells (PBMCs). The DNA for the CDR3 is TGTGCCAGCAGCGCAGGAGTACCGGGACATTTAAATTCACCCCTCCACTTT. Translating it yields CASSAGVPGHLNSPLHF.